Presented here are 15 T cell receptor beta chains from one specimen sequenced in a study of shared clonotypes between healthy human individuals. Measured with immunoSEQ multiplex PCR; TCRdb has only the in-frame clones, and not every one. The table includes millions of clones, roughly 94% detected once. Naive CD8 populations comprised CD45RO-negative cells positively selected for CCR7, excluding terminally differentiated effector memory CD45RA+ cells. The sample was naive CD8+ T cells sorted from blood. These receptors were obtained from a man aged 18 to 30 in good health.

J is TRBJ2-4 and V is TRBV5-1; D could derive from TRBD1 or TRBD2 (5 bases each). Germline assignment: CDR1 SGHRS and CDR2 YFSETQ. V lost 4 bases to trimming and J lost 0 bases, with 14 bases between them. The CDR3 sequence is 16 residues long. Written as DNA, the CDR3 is TGCGCCAGCAGCACGGGGACCGGCCCAGCCAAAAACATTCAGTACTTC. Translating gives CASSTGTGPAKNIQYF.

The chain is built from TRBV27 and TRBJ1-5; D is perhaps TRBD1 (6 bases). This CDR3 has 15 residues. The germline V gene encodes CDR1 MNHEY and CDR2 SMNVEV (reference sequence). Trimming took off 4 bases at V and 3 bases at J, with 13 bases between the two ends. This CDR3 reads CASSSWGQLNQPQHF. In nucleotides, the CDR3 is TGTGCCAGCAGTTCCTGGGGGCAGCTCAATCAGCCCCAGCATTTT.

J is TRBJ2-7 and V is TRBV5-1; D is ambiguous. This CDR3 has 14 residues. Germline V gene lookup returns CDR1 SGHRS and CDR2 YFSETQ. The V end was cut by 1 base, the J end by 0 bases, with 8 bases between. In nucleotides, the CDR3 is TGCGCCAGCAGCTTGTACGAGGTCTCCTACGAGCAGTACTTC. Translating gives CASSLYEVSYEQYF.

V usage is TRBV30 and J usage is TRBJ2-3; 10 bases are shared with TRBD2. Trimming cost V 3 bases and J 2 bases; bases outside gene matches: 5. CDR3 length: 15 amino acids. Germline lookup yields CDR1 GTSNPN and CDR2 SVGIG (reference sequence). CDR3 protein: CAWSTSGVFTDTQYF. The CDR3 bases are TGTGCCTGGAGCACTAGCGGGGTCTTCACAGATACGCAGTATTTT. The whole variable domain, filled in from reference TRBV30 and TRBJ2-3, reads SQTIHQWPATLVQPVGSPLSLECTVEGTSNPNLYWYRQAAGRGLQLLFYSVGIGQISSEVPQNLSASRPQDRQFILSSKKLLLSDSGFYLCAWSTSGVFTDTQYFGPGTRLTVL.

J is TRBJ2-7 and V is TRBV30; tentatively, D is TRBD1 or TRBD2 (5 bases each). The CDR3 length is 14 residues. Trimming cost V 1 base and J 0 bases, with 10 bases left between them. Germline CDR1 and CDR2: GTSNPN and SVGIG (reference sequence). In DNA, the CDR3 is TGTGCCTGGAGTGCGGGGACGGCCTCCTACGAGCAGTACTTC. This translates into CAWSAGTASYEQYF.

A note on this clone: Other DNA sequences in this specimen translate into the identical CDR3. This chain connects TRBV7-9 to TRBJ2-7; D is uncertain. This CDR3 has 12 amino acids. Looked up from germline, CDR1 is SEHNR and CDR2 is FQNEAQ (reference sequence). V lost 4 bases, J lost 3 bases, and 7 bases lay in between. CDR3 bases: TGTGCCAGCAGCTCCCTTGACTACGAGCAGTACTTC. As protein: CASSSLDYEQYF.

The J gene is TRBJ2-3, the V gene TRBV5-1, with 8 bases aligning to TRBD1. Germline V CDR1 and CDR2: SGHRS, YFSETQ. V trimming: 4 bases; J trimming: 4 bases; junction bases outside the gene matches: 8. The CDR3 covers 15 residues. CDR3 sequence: CASSLASGGSDTQYF. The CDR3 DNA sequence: TGCGCCAGCAGCCTCGCCTCAGGGGGCTCAGATACGCAGTATTTT.

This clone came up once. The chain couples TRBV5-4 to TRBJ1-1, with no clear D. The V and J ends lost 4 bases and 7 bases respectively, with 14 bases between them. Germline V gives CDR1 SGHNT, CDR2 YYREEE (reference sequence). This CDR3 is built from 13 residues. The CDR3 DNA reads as TGTGCCAGCAGCCCGCCGGGCCGTAATGAAGCTTTCTTT. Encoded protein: CASSPPGRNEAFF.

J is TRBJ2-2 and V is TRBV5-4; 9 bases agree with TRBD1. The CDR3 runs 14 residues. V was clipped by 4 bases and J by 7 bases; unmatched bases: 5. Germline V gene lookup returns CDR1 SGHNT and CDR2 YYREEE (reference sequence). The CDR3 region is CASSRDRDVGELFF. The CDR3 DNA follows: TGTGCCAGCAGCCGGGACAGGGATGTCGGGGAGCTGTTTTTT.

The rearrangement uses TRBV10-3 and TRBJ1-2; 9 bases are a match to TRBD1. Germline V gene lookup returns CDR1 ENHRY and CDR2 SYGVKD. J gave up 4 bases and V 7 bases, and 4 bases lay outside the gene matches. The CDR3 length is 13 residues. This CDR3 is CAITTGGGYGYTF. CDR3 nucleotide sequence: TGTGCCATCACCACAGGGGGCGGCTATGGCTACACCTTC.

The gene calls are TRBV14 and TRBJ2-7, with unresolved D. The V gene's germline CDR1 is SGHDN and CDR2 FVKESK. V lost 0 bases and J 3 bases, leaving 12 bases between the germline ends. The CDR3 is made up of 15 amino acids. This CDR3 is CASSQDLARYYEQYF. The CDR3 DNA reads TGTGCCAGCAGCCAAGATCTTGCCAGATACTACGAGCAGTACTTC.

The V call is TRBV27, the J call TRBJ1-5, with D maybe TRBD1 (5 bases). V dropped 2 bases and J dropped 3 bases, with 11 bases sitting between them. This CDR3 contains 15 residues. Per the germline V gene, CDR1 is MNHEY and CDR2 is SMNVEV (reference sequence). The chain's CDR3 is CASSLEGTFNQPQHF. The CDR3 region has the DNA TGTGCCAGCAGTTTAGAGGGGACGTTCAATCAGCCCCAGCATTTT.

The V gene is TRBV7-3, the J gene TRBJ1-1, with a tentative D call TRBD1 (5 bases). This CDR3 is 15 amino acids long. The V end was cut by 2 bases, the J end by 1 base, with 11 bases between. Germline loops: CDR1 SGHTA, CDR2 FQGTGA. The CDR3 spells CASSLDGTENTEAFF. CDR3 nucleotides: TGTGCCAGCAGCTTAGATGGGACGGAGAACACTGAAGCTTTCTTT.

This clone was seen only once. CDR3 DNA sequence: TGTGCCAGCAGCTTAGATGTCAGGTCCTACTCTGGAAACACCATATATTTT. As protein: CASSLDVRSYSGNTIYF. V and J are TRBV11-2 and TRBJ1-3, with D uncertain. Germline V gives CDR1 SGHAT, CDR2 FQNNGV. The CDR3 is 17 residues long. Trimming stripped 0 bases from V and 0 bases from J, with 12 bases between.

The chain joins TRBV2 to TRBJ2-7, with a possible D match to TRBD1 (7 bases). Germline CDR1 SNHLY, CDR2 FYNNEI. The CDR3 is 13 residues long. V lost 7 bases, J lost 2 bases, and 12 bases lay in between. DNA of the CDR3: TGTGCCAGCACGACAGGGACTCCCTACGAGCAGTACTTC. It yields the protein CASTTGTPYEQYF.